This T cell receptor (beta chain) is drawn from a study of blood T cell repertoires in COVID-19. Looking at the study overall: Sites across the United States, Italy and Spain contributed samples from acute and convalescent COVID-19. The analysed material was cDNA or gDNA that came from T cells, B-cell-depleted T cells, or PBMCs.

Original handling: Reference gene primer amplification gave nucleated cell count estimates. The repertoire was sequenced with immunoSEQ multiplex PCR; TCRdb's copy has only in-frame clones and lacks some. V, J and clone size reflect that table, while D and trimming were determined from the DNA. The repertoire holds about 190,000 clones, with more than 75% as singletons. Recruited during active infection, patients (from Seattle) were subsequently followed longitudinally. This clone was seen only once. The TCR originated in a woman aged 60-70 years with COVID-19, enrolled during active disease. Sequenced: peripheral blood.

The CDR3 DNA is TGTGCCAGCAGCGTAGAGGAGGGGTATGGGGAGCTGTTTTTT. It codes for CASSVEEGYGELFF. The chain has TRBV9 and TRBJ2-2; tentative D call: TRBD2 (6 bases). Per germline, CDR1 SGDLS and CDR2 YYNGEE. The CDR3 extends over 14 amino acids. V was pared by 0 bases and J by 8 bases, with 11 bases between.